The 27 T cell receptor beta chains listed next were all sequenced from one sample in a study of CD8+ T cells in alopecia areata. In each case, RNA was isolated and then reverse transcribed into cDNA as the sequencing template. Profiled with immunoSEQ multiplex PCR; TCRdb holds only in-frame clones, not every one. The table lists 95,000 to 100,000 clones, roughly 56% of them singletons. Treatment denoted: oral pan-JAK inhibitor, 5-10 mg twice daily. The starting material was CD8+ T cells sorted from blood, obtained at approximately week 56, from a patient treated with tofacitinib. These receptors were taken from a human donor with alopecia areata.

The chain employs TRBV7-9 and TRBJ2-7, with 9 bases lining up with TRBD1. After removal of 1 base from V and 3 bases from J, the junction contained 7 bases not matched to a gene. CDR1 is SEHNR and CDR2 is FQNEAQ in the germline V gene (reference sequence). The CDR3 runs to 16 residues. CDR3 region: CASSLDTGTGIYEQYF. In DNA form, the CDR3 reads TGTGCCAGCAGCTTAGACACCGGGACAGGGATCTACGAGCAGTACTTC. Variable domain in full (rest from reference TRBV7-9 and TRBJ2-7): DTGVSQNPRHKITKRGQNVTFRCDPISEHNRLYWYRQTLGQGPEFLTYFQNEAQLEKSRLLSDRFSAERPKGSFSTLEIQRTEQGDSAMYLCASSLDTGTGIYEQYFGPGTRLTVT.

The chain employs TRBV7-9 and TRBJ1-1, with a tentative D call TRBD1 (6 bases). Germline V lookup: CDR1 SEHNR, CDR2 FQNEAQ (reference sequence). The CDR3 has 12 amino acids. V was shortened by 5 bases and J by 4 bases, with 8 bases between the two germline ends. Here the CDR3 reads CASSPGATEAFF. Here the CDR3 DNA reads TGTGCCAGCAGCCCGGGGGCCACTGAAGCTTTCTTT.

The V and J genes are TRBV5-6 and TRBJ1-1, with 8 positions matching TRBD1. The CDR3 length is 12 residues. J gave up 7 bases and V 3 bases, and 2 bases lay outside the gene matches. Germline CDR1 reads SGHDT; CDR2 reads YYEEEE. CDR3 bases: TGTGCCAGCAGCTCCGACAGGGGTGAAGCTTTCTTT. It is translated as CASSSDRGEAFF.

The chain is built from TRBV14 and TRBJ2-3; 9 positions match TRBD1. Germline-derived CDR1 and CDR2 are SGHDN and FVKESK. The CDR3 has 18 residues. The J segment lost 1 base and the V segment lost 4 bases, leaving 12 bases of the junction unmatched. CDR3 in amino acids: CASSPGPDRGRGTDTQYF. The CDR3 DNA sequence: TGTGCCAGCAGCCCGGGACCGGACAGGGGCCGCGGCACAGATACGCAGTATTTT.

The rearrangement links TRBV5-1 to TRBJ1-2; D might be TRBD1 (6 bases). Germline-derived CDR1 and CDR2 are SGHRS and YFSETQ. The CDR3 is 17 residues long. Trimming stripped 2 bases from V and 8 bases from J, with 25 bases between. The CDR3 region is CASSFRYPTGTASGYTF. In DNA form, the CDR3 reads TGCGCCAGCAGCTTTCGCTACCCTACAGGGACCGCCAGCGGCTACACCTTC.

The rearrangement joins TRBV12-5 to TRBJ1-1; D perhaps matches TRBD1 (5 bases). The CDR3 runs to 12 residues. Trimming took off 5 bases at V and 7 bases at J, with 11 bases between the two ends. Germline V CDR1 and CDR2: LGHNT, FRNRAP. The CDR3 DNA sequence: TGTGCTAGTGGTCCATCAGGGAATGAAGCTTTCTTT. It codes for CASGPSGNEAFF. Using reference TRBV12-5 and TRBJ1-1 for the parts outside the CDR3, the full variable domain is DARVTQTPRHKVTEMGQEVTMRCQPILGHNTVFWYRQTMMQGLELLAYFRNRAPLDDSGMPKDRFSAEMPDATLATLKIQPSEPRDSAVYFCASGPSGNEAFFGQGTRLTVV.

The chain recombines TRBV6-6 with TRBJ2-3; no clear D gene. Trimming pared 2 bases from V and 6 bases from J, leaving 6 bases between. Germline V CDR1 and CDR2: MNHNY, SVGAGI (reference sequence). The CDR3 extends over 12 amino acids. In DNA form, the CDR3 reads TGTGCCAGCAGTTACGCTTGGGATACGCAGTATTTT. As protein: CASSYAWDTQYF.

V is TRBV12-5 and J is TRBJ1-5, with TRBD1 identical over 7 bases. Germline values: CDR1 LGHNT, CDR2 FRNRAP. The V and J ends lost 9 bases and 3 bases, in that order; junction bases with no gene match: 2. The CDR3 is 12 residues long. The CDR3 DNA sequence: TGTGCTAGCGGGACAGACAATCAGCCCCAGCATTTT. Its protein product is CASGTDNQPQHF.

The chain has TRBV15 and TRBJ1-1; D remains ambiguous. This CDR3 comprises 13 residues. Between the trimmed V and J ends, which lost 6 bases and 1 base, there was a span of 9 bases. The germline gives CDR1 LNHNV, CDR2 YYDKDF (reference sequence). CDR3 sequence reads: CATRTSQNTEAFF. CDR3 in DNA: TGTGCCACCAGAACTAGCCAGAACACTGAAGCTTTCTTT.

The chain is built from TRBV10-3 and TRBJ1-1; TRBD1 might be the D (6 bases). Per the germline V gene, CDR1 is ENHRY and CDR2 is SYGVKD. V was trimmed by 0 bases and J by 7 bases, leaving 12 bases between them. This CDR3 comprises 14 residues. The CDR3 spells CAISESYREDEAFF. CDR3 coding DNA: TGTGCCATCAGTGAGTCGTACAGGGAAGATGAAGCTTTCTTT.

The chain has TRBV9 and TRBJ2-1, with 11 bases identical to TRBD2. The CDR3 covers 16 residues. From germline, CDR1 is SGDLS and CDR2 YYNGEE. V gave up 6 bases and J gave up 9 bases; unmatched junction bases: 14. The CDR3 DNA reads as TGTGCCAGCATCTTGACTAGCGGGGACCACACAGTTGAGCAGTTCTTC. Its protein is CASILTSGDHTVEQFF.

V gene TRBV27 combines with J gene TRBJ2-3; 7 bases align to TRBD2. Trimming removed 5 bases from V and 4 bases from J; junction bases left unmatched: 15. CDR1 and CDR2 from the germline V gene are MNHEY and SMNVEV (reference sequence). CDR3 length equals 17 residues. CDR3 protein: CASSPRTSRESPDTQYF. The CDR3 nucleotides read TGTGCCAGCAGTCCAAGGACTAGTCGAGAATCCCCAGATACGCAGTATTTT.

This clone has a handful of counts. The rearrangement joins TRBV4-1 to TRBJ2-6; maybe TRBD2 (5 bases). V dropped 0 bases and J dropped 2 bases, with 11 bases sitting between them. This CDR3 is 17 amino acids long. Germline CDR1 MGHRA, CDR2 YSYEKL. CDR3 DNA: TGCGCCAGCAGCCAAGATCTCCGAGGGACTGGGGCCAACGTCCTGACTTTC. This translates into CASSQDLRGTGANVLTF.

This chain connects TRBV7-9 to TRBJ1-1; D gene uncertain. There are 11 residues in the CDR3. Trimming took off 1 base at V and 8 bases at J, with 5 bases between the two ends. Germline CDR1 SEHNR, CDR2 FQNEAQ (reference sequence). CDR3 coding DNA: TGTGCCAGCAGCTTAGGGGAGGAAGCTTTCTTT. Encoded protein: CASSLGEEAFF.

The gene calls are TRBV6-1 and TRBJ1-2; TRBD1 might be the D (5 bases). Per germline, CDR1 MNHNS and CDR2 SASEGT. The CDR3 covers 14 residues. V was shortened by 1 base and J by 6 bases, with 12 bases between the two germline ends. CDR3 in amino acids: CASSEVGTHDGYTF. CDR3 DNA sequence: TGTGCCAGCAGTGAAGTGGGGACCCACGATGGCTACACCTTC.

This chain links TRBV18 with TRBJ1-5, with TRBD1 identical over 7 bases. This CDR3 contains 15 residues. The V gene end was trimmed by 6 bases and the J gene end by 0 bases; junction bases not matched to a gene: 5. The germline CDR1 and CDR2 sequences are KGHSH and LQKENI. The CDR3 region has the DNA TGTGCCAGCTCGGAAGGGACAGCTAGCAATCAGCCCCAGCATTTT. It codes for CASSEGTASNQPQHF. The full variable domain, its missing parts supplied by reference TRBV18 and TRBJ1-5, is NAGVMQNPRHLVRRRGQEARLRCSPMKGHSHVYWYRQLPEEGLKFMVYLQKENIIDESGMPKERFSAEFPKEGPSILRIQQVVRGDSAAYFCASSEGTASNQPQHFGDGTRLSIL.

The chain uses TRBV4-1 and TRBJ2-7, with D unresolved. V was cut by 8 bases and J by 6 bases, with 23 bases left in between. Germline-derived CDR1 and CDR2 are MGHRA and YSYEKL. The CDR3 consists of 15 residues. The CDR3 is CASAPKWVRYGEQYF. The CDR3 region has the DNA TGCGCCAGCGCCCCCAAATGGGTAAGATACGGCGAGCAGTACTTC.

This clone was found a few times. V usage is TRBV18 and J usage is TRBJ1-2; no clear D gene. Germline CDR1 reads KGHSH; CDR2 reads LQKENI. Trimming took off 3 bases at V and 8 bases at J, with 13 bases between the two ends. This CDR3 spans 13 amino acids. The CDR3 bases are TGTGCCAGCTCACCCCCCGGGGAAAAGGGCTACACCTTC. The encoded protein is CASSPPGEKGYTF.

This clone appeared a single time. The V gene is TRBV5-6, the J gene TRBJ2-6, with D perhaps TRBD1 (6 bases). The V gene lost 4 bases and the J gene lost 2 bases, with 13 bases spanning the gap. CDR3 length: 16 amino acids. Germline V gives CDR1 SGHDT, CDR2 YYEEEE. The CDR3 sequence: CASSPLTGTGANVLTF. The CDR3 DNA is TGTGCCAGCAGCCCGCTAACAGGGACTGGGGCCAACGTCCTGACTTTC.

The J gene is TRBJ2-5, the V gene TRBV5-1; weak D call: TRBD2 (7 bases). Germline V CDR1 and CDR2: SGHRS, YFSETQ. The CDR3 totals 15 residues. V lost 7 bases to trimming and J lost 4 bases, with 20 bases between them. The CDR3 sequence is CASLGSGTPGETQYF. CDR3 sequence (DNA): TGCGCCAGCCTAGGGAGCGGGACACCGGGAGAGACCCAGTACTTC. Full variable domain (missing parts from reference TRBV5-1 and TRBJ2-5): KAGVTQTPRYLIKTRGQQVTLSCSPISGHRSVSWYQQTPGQGLQFLFEYFSETQRNKGNFPGRFSGRQFSNSRSEMNVSTLELGDSALYLCASLGSGTPGETQYFGPGTRLLVL.

This chain links TRBV13 with TRBJ2-2; TRBD2 is a possible D gene (6 bases). Trimming took off 0 bases at V and 0 bases at J, with 8 bases between the two ends. Germline CDR1 and CDR2: PRHDT and FYEKMQ (reference sequence). CDR3 length: 16 amino acids. CDR3 region: CASSLGLAANTGELFF. The CDR3, as DNA: TGTGCCAGCAGCTTAGGACTAGCAGCGAACACCGGGGAGCTGTTTTTT.

This clone was detected only a few times. The CDR3 bases are TGTGCCAGTAGCACCACCGAAGTAGCTTTCTTT. It encodes CASSTTEVAFF. The chain is built from TRBV19 and TRBJ1-1; D not certain. Germline V CDR1 and CDR2: LNHDA, SQIVND (reference sequence). The CDR3 contains 11 residues. V gave up 6 bases and J gave up 10 bases, with 12 bases separating them.

This clone was seen a single time. The rearrangement joins TRBV27 to TRBJ2-1; 7 nucleotides align to TRBD1. V gave up 7 bases and J gave up 2 bases; unmatched junction bases: 14. The germline CDR1 and CDR2 sequences are MNHEY and SMNVEV (reference sequence). The CDR3 totals 17 residues. The CDR3 region is CASTPDLGTVAYNEQFF. Written as DNA, the CDR3 is TGTGCCAGCACACCGGATCTTGGGACAGTAGCCTACAATGAGCAGTTCTTC.

The V gene is TRBV4-1, the J gene TRBJ2-5; perhaps TRBD1 as D (8 bases). Per the germline V gene, CDR1 is MGHRA and CDR2 is YSYEKL. This CDR3 spans 14 amino acids. V lost 5 bases and J 5 bases, leaving 15 bases between the germline ends. This CDR3 is CASSYGQGGETQYF. For the CDR3, the DNA is TGCGCCAGCAGCTACGGACAGGGAGGGGAGACCCAGTACTTC.

V and J are TRBV5-1 and TRBJ2-1; possible D gene TRBD2, 6 bases. Germline V CDR1 and CDR2: SGHRS, YFSETQ. Trimming removed 4 bases from V and 5 bases from J, with 16 bases in between. The CDR3 length is 15 residues. The CDR3 sequence is CASSERGGLNNEQFF. DNA of the CDR3: TGCGCCAGCAGCGAGAGGGGAGGATTGAACAATGAGCAGTTCTTC.

The V call is TRBV15, the J call TRBJ2-1; 10 nucleotides agree with TRBD2. J was trimmed by 8 bases and V by 5 bases; bases with no gene match: 15. Per the germline V gene, CDR1 is LNHNV and CDR2 is YYDKDF (reference sequence). CDR3 length: 17 residues. The CDR3 loop is CATSGRHKRGGLDEQFF. The DNA of the CDR3 is TGTGCCACCAGCGGGAGACATAAGCGGGGGGGCCTCGATGAGCAGTTCTTC.

There are a few counts of this clone. V usage is TRBV7-6 and J usage is TRBJ2-3, with D possibly called TRBD1 or TRBD2 (5 bases each). Germline V gives CDR1 SGHVS, CDR2 FNYEAQ. V shed 5 bases and J shed 2 bases, with 17 bases lying between them. The length of the CDR3 is 16 residues. As DNA, the CDR3 is TGTGCCAGCAGCCCCCCGCGACGGGGCTTCACAGATACGCAGTATTTT. Amino acids: CASSPPRRGFTDTQYF.